Sequencing of this T cell receptor (beta chain) was carried out in a study of cytomegalovirus exposure and HLA in healthy donors. The CDR3 covers 16 residues. Germline-derived CDR1 and CDR2 are SEHNR and FQNEAQ (reference sequence). Findings and limits, study-wide: Segments of the TCR beta V type were, in most cases, productive about 87% or about 30% of the time in an earlier analysis.

As for this clone: No antigen is known for it. One junction end disagrees with the germline gene, perhaps due to a read error.

Primers: 60 Vbeta forward and 13 Jbeta reverse. The data were produced by immunoSEQ multiplex PCR, yet TCRdb's version contains in-frame clones alone and is incomplete. The sample has about 130,000 clones, around three quarters seen once. The sample consisted of PBMCs. The V call is TRBV7-9, the J call TRBJ2-1; TRBD2 matches at 11 bases. The clonotype originates from a man in his forties in good health and CMV-seropositive. Here the CDR3 reads CSSSQDISSGRIEQFF. The DNA for the CDR3 is TGTTCCAGCAGCCAAGACATTTCTAGCGGGAGGATTGAGCAGTTCTTC.